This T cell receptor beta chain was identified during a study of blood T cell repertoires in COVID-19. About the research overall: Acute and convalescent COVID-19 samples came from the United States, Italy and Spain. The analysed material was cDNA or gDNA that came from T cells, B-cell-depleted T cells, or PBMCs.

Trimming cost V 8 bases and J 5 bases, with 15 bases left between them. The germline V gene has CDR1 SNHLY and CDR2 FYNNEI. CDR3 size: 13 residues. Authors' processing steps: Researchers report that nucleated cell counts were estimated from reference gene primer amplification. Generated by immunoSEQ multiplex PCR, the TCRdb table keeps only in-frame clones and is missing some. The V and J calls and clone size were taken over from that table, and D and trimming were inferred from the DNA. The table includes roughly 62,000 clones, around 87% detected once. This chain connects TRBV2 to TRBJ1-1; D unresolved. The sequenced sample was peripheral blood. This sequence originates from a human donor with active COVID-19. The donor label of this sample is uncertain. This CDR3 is CASSTSPGTEAFF. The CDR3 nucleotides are TGTGCCAGCTCGACATCTCCGGGGACTGAAGCTTTCTTT.